This T cell receptor beta chain was identified in a study of T cells in tuberculosis. Study information: Samples predate treatment or fall within its first 7 days.

Study results and limitations: Smaller alpha distances in active tuberculosis partly reflected shorter CDR3-alpha lengths. Active tuberculosis alpha repertoires lay closer to GMM-specific TCRs than controls'.

Time point: new active TB diagnosis, blood taken before or within 7 days of starting treatment. This clone has only one observation. Its cognate antigen is unknown. CDR3 length: 14 residues. Germline V gene lookup returns CDR1 KGHSH and CDR2 LQKENI. Trimming cost V 3 bases and J 3 bases; bases outside gene matches: 5. TCRdb's copy holds only in-frame clones and misses some; the assay was immunoSEQ multiplex PCR. The table has tens of thousands of clones, about 92% seen once. The chain is built from TRBV18 and TRBJ2-7, with 7 bases that match TRBD1. The clonotype originates from an adult with tuberculosis. Some clones in this sample may be carry-over from other donors' samples. The material was PBMCs, obtained at tuberculosis diagnosis. The CDR3 nucleotides are TGTGCCAGCTCACCCGGACAGGCGGACTACGAGCAGTACTTC. Translating it yields CASSPGQADYEQYF.